This TCR beta chain was retrieved from a study of T cell repertoires in cytomegalovirus infection. A note on this clonotype: Antigen: not known.

TCRdb passed the reads through MiXCR, listing each CDR3 protein once. The repertoire holds under 120,000 distinct CDR3 sequences, with 42% as singletons. The germline V gene has CDR1 MDHEN and CDR2 SYDVKM. There are 15 residues in the CDR3. Trimming took 2 bases from V and 0 from J, leaving 8 bases between them. This chain connects TRBV28 to TRBJ1-5, with D tentatively TRBD1 (5 bases). The receptor was derived from a human donor in good health (CMV status not recorded). Some clones in this sample may be carry-over from other donors' samples. Sample: CD8+ T cells from cultured PBMCs, taken from culture after CMV antigen stimulation. This CDR3 is CASSLGAGSNQPQHF. The CDR3 DNA reads TGTGCCAGCAGTTTAGGGGCAGGTAGCAATCAGCCCCAGCATTTT.